Reported below is one TCR beta chain. Its antigen is currently unknown. The CDR3 loop spans 15 amino acids. In germline, CDR1 is MNHEY, CDR2 SMNVEV (reference sequence). Deletions cut 5 bases from V and 5 bases from J, with 18 bases between. This entry comes from a study of cytomegalovirus exposure and HLA in healthy donors. Overall study results and limits: Follow-up analysis found HLA locus-dependent TCR association rates, highest for DRB1 and lowest for HLA-C. HLA alleles showed associations with about 17,000 TCR beta sequences in a later analysis, at a 0.05 false discovery rate. The study labeled fewer than 200 TCR beta chains cytomegalovirus-associated.

PCR primers comprised 60 Vbeta and 13 Jbeta primers. Data came from immunoSEQ multiplex PCR; TCRdb stores just in-frame clones and leaves some out. The sample records roughly 100,000 clones, around 75% being singletons. The specimen was PBMCs. The source of this sequence is a man aged 18 to 35 in good health and CMV-seropositive. V usage is TRBV27 and J usage is TRBJ2-5; D might be TRBD1 (6 bases). The CDR3 region has the DNA TGTGCCAGCAGTCGACAAGCACAGGGTCGGGAGACCCAGTACTTC. It translates to CASSRQAQGRETQYF.